Each of the 14 T cell receptor beta chains below was sequenced from the same sample in a study of T-cell reconstitution after alpha-beta-depleted transplantation in children. The authors prepared the TCRbeta library with unique molecular identifiers. MiXCR, applied by TCRdb to the PCR reads, yields one record per CDR3 protein. The table includes around 270,000 distinct CDR3 sequences, around a tenth detected once. The sample consisted of PBMCs, taken before TCRalphabeta/CD19-depleted stem cell transplant. The receptors come from a boy in the first two years of life with acute myeloid leukemia, due to receive a stem cell transplant.

This sequence joins TRBV7-9 and TRBJ2-1, with 8 nucleotides matching TRBD2. This CDR3 spans 16 amino acids. The V segment lost 2 bases and the J segment 8 bases; nucleotides outside the gene matches: 11. From germline, CDR1 is SEHNR and CDR2 FQNEAQ (reference sequence). The CDR3 region has the DNA TGTGCCAGCAGCTTAATCGGCAACGGGGGGGCCGATGAGCAGTTCTTC. Amino acid sequence: CASSLIGNGGADEQFF.

This clonotype was seen ten or more times. The chain couples TRBV20-1 to TRBJ2-1; D is perhaps TRBD2 (6 bases). The CDR3 totals 15 residues. Germline lookup yields CDR1 DFQATT and CDR2 SNEGSKA (reference sequence). V lost 8 bases and J 0 bases, leaving 17 bases between the germline ends. The CDR3 coding sequence is TGCAGTTGGGGGGTGGGGCCACTCTCCTACAATGAGCAGTTCTTC. It yields the protein CSWGVGPLSYNEQFF.

This clonotype was counted ten times or more. V and J are TRBV7-9 and TRBJ2-7, with 9 bases lining up with TRBD2. CDR1 and CDR2 from the germline V gene are SEHNR and FQNEAQ (reference sequence). The length of the CDR3 is 15 residues. After removal of 5 bases from V and 0 bases from J, the junction contained 5 bases not matched to a gene. As DNA, the CDR3 is TGTGCCAGCAGCCCCGTAGCGGGGGCCTCCTACGAGCAGTACTTC. This encodes CASSPVAGASYEQYF. Looking up the rest from reference TRBV7-9 and TRBJ2-7 gives the full variable domain: DTGVSQNPRHKITKRGQNVTFRCDPISEHNRLYWYRQTLGQGPEFLTYFQNEAQLEKSRLLSDRFSAERPKGSFSTLEIQRTEQGDSAMYLCASSPVAGASYEQYFGPGTRLTVT.

V usage is TRBV12-3 or TRBV12-4 and J usage is TRBJ2-1; the D gene is possibly TRBD1 (6 bases). The CDR3 has 16 amino acids. The V end was cut by 6 bases, the J end by 6 bases, with 21 bases between. The CDR3 reads CASSPVLPGDPNEQFF. The CDR3 DNA is TGTGCCAGCAGCCCCGTCCTGCCAGGGGACCCCAATGAGCAGTTCTTC.

This clonotype was seen ten or more times. The J gene is TRBJ2-2, the V gene TRBV20-1; D is ambiguous. Germline values: CDR1 DFQATT, CDR2 SNEGSKA (reference sequence). This CDR3 is 12 amino acids long. V dropped 0 bases and J dropped 2 bases, with 1 base sitting between them. The CDR3, as DNA: TGCAGTGCTAGAGACAACACCGGGGAGCTGTTTTTT. It encodes CSARDNTGELFF.

This clonotype came up many times. The rearrangement uses TRBV5-1 and TRBJ2-6; the D gene is possibly TRBD2 (6 bases). The CDR3 totals 14 residues. V was trimmed by 4 bases and J by 13 bases, leaving 18 bases between them. Germline values: CDR1 SGHRS, CDR2 YFSETQ. This chain's CDR3 is CASSPGVRVEVLTF. In DNA, the CDR3 is TGCGCCAGCAGCCCGGGGGTCAGGGTGGAAGTCCTGACTTTC.

This clonotype appeared a few times. This chain joins TRBV18 and TRBJ2-3, with 9 positions matching TRBD1. V gave up 4 bases and J gave up 3 bases; unmatched junction bases: 2. The CDR3 spans 14 residues. Germline CDR1 is KGHSH and CDR2 is LQKENI. The CDR3 reads CASSHGQGTDTQYF. CDR3 DNA: TGTGCCAGCTCACACGGACAGGGGACAGATACGCAGTATTTT.

The sample holds many counts of this clonotype. The chain recombines TRBV28 with TRBJ1-1, with no clear D. From germline, CDR1 is MDHEN and CDR2 SYDVKM. The CDR3 is 14 amino acids. V dropped 6 bases and J dropped 0 bases, with 11 bases sitting between them. CDR3: CASSPGPLNTEAFF. The CDR3 nucleotides read TGTGCCAGCAGCCCCGGGCCCTTGAACACTGAAGCTTTCTTT. The variable domain in full, with the rest retrieved from reference TRBV28 and TRBJ1-1, is DVKVTQSSRYLVKRTGEKVFLECVQDMDHENMFWYRQDPGLGLRLIYFSYDVKMKEKGDIPEGYSVSREKKERFSLILESASTNQTSMYLCASSPGPLNTEAFFGQGTRLTVV.

This clonotype was observed at least ten times. CDR3 coding DNA: TGTGCCAGTTCCCCGGGACGAAATCAGCCCCAGCATTTT. Protein: CASSPGRNQPQHF. The V call is TRBV7-9, the J call TRBJ1-5; D perhaps matches TRBD1 (5 bases). V was cut by 9 bases and J by 4 bases, with 13 bases left in between. There are 13 residues in the CDR3. The germline CDR1 and CDR2 sequences are SEHNR and FQNEAQ (reference sequence). Looking up the rest from reference TRBV7-9 and TRBJ1-5 gives the full variable domain: DTGVSQNPRHKITKRGQNVTFRCDPISEHNRLYWYRQTLGQGPEFLTYFQNEAQLEKSRLLSDRFSAERPKGSFSTLEIQRTEQGDSAMYLCASSPGRNQPQHFGDGTRLSIL.

Details on this clonotype: A much larger clone is a single base away; this may be a read error. J is TRBJ2-2 and V is TRBV10-2, with no clear D. Germline CDR1 is WSHSY and CDR2 is SAAADI. The CDR3 consists of 13 residues. CDR3 nucleotides: TGCGCCAGCAGAATCCCGAACGCCGGGGAGCTGTTTTTT. Translating gives CASRIPNAGELFF.

In this sample, this clonotype turned up many times. The gene calls are TRBV20-1 and TRBJ2-5, with D possibly being TRBD1 or TRBD2 (6 bases each). Germline V gene data show CDR1 as DFQATT and CDR2 as SNEGSKA (reference sequence). V was shortened by 3 bases and J by 5 bases, with 16 bases between the two germline ends. This CDR3 has 14 residues. The CDR3 sequence: CSARRDGGGETQYF. DNA of the CDR3: TGCAGTGCTAGGAGAGACGGGGGCGGCGAGACCCAGTACTTC.

For the CDR3, the DNA is TGTGCCAGCAGCTCCTACACAGGGGGCTCCTACAATGAGCAGTTCTTC. Translating gives CASSSYTGGSYNEQFF. The chain employs TRBV7-1 and TRBJ2-1, with TRBD1 identical over 8 bases. TRBV7-1 is recorded as an ORF, its role being uncertain. There are 16 residues in the CDR3. The trim removed 3 bases at V and 0 bases at J, leaving 4 bases unmatched.

This clonotype was seen many times. The rearrangement uses TRBV7-3 and TRBJ2-1; the match to TRBD2 covers 12 bases. Germline V gene lookup returns CDR1 SGHTA and CDR2 FQGTGA. The V segment lost 5 bases and the J segment 8 bases; nucleotides outside the gene matches: 10. CDR3 size: 16 residues. The CDR3 bases are TGTGCCAGCAGCCGAGGGACTAGCGGGTTAGTCCATGAGCAGTTCTTC. This encodes CASSRGTSGLVHEQFF. The entire variable domain, with the rest obtained from reference TRBV7-3 and TRBJ2-1, is as follows: GAGVSQTPSNKVTEKGKYVELRCDPISGHTALYWYRQSLGQGPEFLIYFQGTGAADDSGLPNDRFFAVRPEGSVSTLKIQRTERGDSAVYLCASSRGTSGLVHEQFFGPGTRLTVL.

With respect to this clonotype: A much larger clone lies one base from this, so it may be a read error. V and J are TRBV5-5 and TRBJ2-3; no definite D call. The CDR3 covers 15 residues. Trimming stripped 7 bases from V and 0 bases from J, with 15 bases between. CDR1 is SGHKS, CDR2 YYEKEE, per germline (reference sequence). In DNA form, the CDR3 reads TGTGCCAGCTCCTCGGGTCTAATTAGCACAGATACGCAGTATTTT. Residues: CASSSGLISTDTQYF.